This is a list of T cell receptor beta chains from one sample in a study of a mutant IDH1 vaccine in newly diagnosed glioma. Their antigens remain unidentified. Profiling relied on immunoSEQ multiplex PCR, and the TCRdb table lists in-frame clones only, not all of them. The sample lists tens of thousands of clones; around 80% were seen once. The sequencing used PBMCs, collected from a glioma patient whose treatment included an IDH1 peptide vaccine. All receptors derive from a woman aged 18-30 years with glioma. Both conserved end residues are part of each CDR3. Each record gives: J gene, clone size, V gene, D gene, CDR3 DNA, CDR3 protein. A D gene is named only where the DNA matches it firmly. Clone size is stated in some rows and not others, as once, few, many or a class when expanded.

TRBJ2-7 | . | TRBV2 | . | TGTGCCAGCAGTGAATCTATAACCTACGAGCAGTACTTC | CASSESITYEQYF
TRBJ2-2 | . | TRBV7-9 | TRBD2 | TGTGCCAGCAGCGTAAGCGGGAGGGCGGGCACCGGGGAGCTGTTTTTT | CASSVSGRAGTGELFF
TRBJ2-7 | . | TRBV5-1 | TRBD1 | TGCGCCAGCAGCTTGGGCGGGACAGGGGTTGCCTACGAGCAGTACTTC | CASSLGGTGVAYEQYF
TRBJ2-4 | . | TRBV29-1 | TRBD2 | TGCAGCGTTGAGCGGGGGGCCAAAAACATTCAGTACTTC | CSVERGAKNIQYF
TRBJ1-5 | . | TRBV4-1 | . | TGCGCCAGCAGCCAAGAACTGACGCGTCGGGCCCAGCATTTT | CASSQELTRRAQHF
TRBJ1-3 | . | TRBV9 | . | TGTGCCAGCAGCGAGGGTTGGGGGACTGGAAACACCATATATTTT | CASSEGWGTGNTIYF
TRBJ1-4 | . | TRBV7-9 | . | TGTGCCAGCAGTCCCTCTGGGGCAGGGGAAAAACTGTTTTTT | CASSPSGAGEKLFF
TRBJ2-6 | once | TRBV10-3 | . | TGTGCCATCAGCTTTCCTGGGGCCAACGTCCTGACTTTC | CAISFPGANVLTF
TRBJ1-3 | few | TRBV19 | . | TGTGCCACTTCAACTACAGTACTCTCTGGAAACACCATATATTTT | CATSTTVLSGNTIYF
TRBJ2-6 | . | TRBV29-1 | . | TGCAGCGTCGCAGTTTACAGCGGGCTCATCTCTGGGGCCAACGTCCTGACTTTC | CSVAVYSGLISGANVLTF
TRBJ2-1 | . | TRBV27 | TRBD2 | TGTGCCAGCAGTTTAGCTAGCGGGACTTACAATGAGCAGTTCTTC | CASSLASGTYNEQFF
TRBJ2-7 | . | TRBV7-9 | TRBD1 | TGTGCCAGCAGCTTACTGGGACAGGGCTACGAGCAGTACTTC | CASSLLGQGYEQYF
TRBJ1-6 | once | TRBV9 | . | TGTGCCAGCAGCGATATTGGGGGTTCACCCCTCCACTTT | CASSDIGGSPLHF
TRBJ2-7 | . | TRBV28 | . | TGTGCCAGCAGTTCCTCGACGGAGACCTACGAGCAGTACTTC | CASSSSTETYEQYF
TRBJ1-5 | few | TRBV7-9 | . | TGTGCCAGCAGCTTAGCGCGGTCGGGGTATAGCAATCAGCCCCAGCATTTT | CASSLARSGYSNQPQHF
TRBJ2-5 | . | TRBV5-4 | . | TGTGCCAGCAGCTCAGGACTAGGGGGAGAGACCCAGTACTTC | CASSSGLGGETQYF
TRBJ2-5 | . | TRBV7-9 | . | TGTGCCAGCAGCCCCTCGCGGCAGCTCCAAGAGACCCAGTACTTC | CASSPSRQLQETQYF
TRBJ2-7 | once | TRBV7-2 | . | TGTGCCAGCAGCCTCCGGGACGGAGCCTACGAGCAGTACTTC | CASSLRDGAYEQYF
TRBJ1-1 | . | TRBV21-1 | . | TGTGCCAGCAGCAAGCGGAGACAGGGGATGAACACTGAAGCTTTCTTT | CASSKRRQGMNTEAFF
TRBJ2-7 | . | TRBV6-1 | TRBD2 | TGTGCCAGCAGTGAAGTCCTACTAGCGCTCGAGCAGTACTTC | CASSEVLLALEQYF
TRBJ2-2 | . | TRBV19 | TRBD2 | TGTGCCAGTAGGCTCTGGCCTAGCGGGTCGAACACCGGGGAGCTGTTTTTT | CASRLWPSGSNTGELFF
TRBJ1-2 | . | TRBV7-2 | . | TGTGCCAGCAGTTACAACCCAAAGGGGTATGGCTACACCTTC | CASSYNPKGYGYTF
TRBJ1-6 | few | TRBV7-9 | . | TGTGCCAGCAGCGCCCCGGTAGGAGGGATTAATTCACCCCTCCACTTT | CASSAPVGGINSPLHF
TRBJ2-1 | . | TRBV20-1 | . | TGCAGTGTCAGGAGGAATGAGCAGTTCTTC | CSVRRNEQFF
TRBJ2-1 | . | TRBV19 | . | TGTGCCAGTAGTATACCCAACAATGAGCAGTTCTTC | CASSIPNNEQFF
TRBJ1-2 | . | TRBV19 | TRBD1 | TGTGCCAGTACCTTCCCCGGGACAGGGAAGGACACCTTC | CASTFPGTGKDTF
TRBJ1-3 | . | TRBV7-9 | TRBD1 | TGTGCCAGCAGCTGGTGGACAGGGAAAGACTCTGGAAACACCATATATTTT | CASSWWTGKDSGNTIYF
TRBJ1-2 | once | TRBV9 | TRBD1 | TGTGCCAGCAGCGCCCGGGACAGGGCCGTGAGCGAGAATGGCTACACCTTC | CASSARDRAVSENGYTF
TRBJ1-4 | . | TRBV27 | . | TGTGCCAGCGGGCCTGGCAGTGAAGTTCGCACTAATGAAAAACTGTTTTTT | CASGPGSEVRTNEKLFF
TRBJ2-7 | . | TRBV11-2 | . | TGTGCCAGCACCTTCCTACGGGGGCGCGGGGAGCAGTACTTC | CASTFLRGRGEQYF
TRBJ2-7 | . | TRBV19 | . | TGTGCCAGTAGAGACTCCACGTATCCTTACGAGCAGTACTTC | CASRDSTYPYEQYF
TRBJ2-1 | . | TRBV29-1 | TRBD2 | TGCAGCGTGGCCCGGGGGGGCGGTGAGAATGAGCAGTTCTTC | CSVARGGGENEQFF
TRBJ2-1 | . | TRBV6-6 | . | TGTGCCAGCAGTTACCGACGGGGGGCTGAGCAGTTCTTC | CASSYRRGAEQFF
TRBJ1-5 | . | TRBV4-3 | . | TGCGCCAGCAGCCAAGCTGGAGGGGGGCAGCCCCAGCATTTT | CASSQAGGGQPQHF
TRBJ2-3 | . | TRBV7-9 | . | TGTGCCAGCAGCTTTTCAGCAGATACGCAGTATTTT | CASSFSADTQYF
TRBJ1-2 | few | TRBV2 | TRBD1 | TGTGCCAGCCGGGGGACAGGGGAATCCTATGGCTACACCTTC | CASRGTGESYGYTF
TRBJ2-7 | . | TRBV5-1 | . | TGCGCCAGCAGCTCGAACACCGTCTCCTACGAGCAGTACTTC | CASSSNTVSYEQYF
TRBJ2-2 | . | TRBV4-1 | . | TGCGCCAGCAGCCAAGCTCCCTCTACGGACAACACCGGGGAGCTGTTTTTT | CASSQAPSTDNTGELFF
TRBJ1-1 | . | TRBV5-1 | TRBD1 | TGCGCCAGCAGCTCGGACAGGGGGATTACAAACACTGAAGCTTTCTTT | CASSSDRGITNTEAFF
TRBJ1-2 | . | TRBV4-1 | . | TGCGCCAGCAGCCAAGAGCCCCGACAGGTCAACTATGGCTACACCTTC | CASSQEPRQVNYGYTF
TRBJ2-1 | once | TRBV4-1 | TRBD2 | TGCGCCAGCAGCCAGCCTAGCGGTTACAATGAGCAGTTCTTC | CASSQPSGYNEQFF
TRBJ2-6 | . | TRBV5-4 | TRBD2 | TGTGCCAGCAGCGTCCTAGCGGGAACTGGGGCCAACGTCCTGACTTTC | CASSVLAGTGANVLTF
TRBJ2-1 | . | TRBV29-1 | TRBD2 | TGCAGCGTTGAAGCTCCCGGGAGGGGATATGAGCAGTTCTTC | CSVEAPGRGYEQFF
TRBJ1-3 | . | TRBV7-6 | TRBD1 | TGTGCCAGCAGCTTAAACAGGGGAGGAAACACCATATATTTT | CASSLNRGGNTIYF
TRBJ2-3 | . | TRBV10-1 | TRBD2 | TGCGCCAGCAGTCTTGGACTAGCGGGAGCCGGCGCAGATACGCAGTATTTT | CASSLGLAGAGADTQYF
TRBJ2-5 | . | TRBV10-3 | TRBD2 | TGTGCCACGCAAATGGGAGGGGAAGAGACCCAGTACTTC | CATQMGGEETQYF
TRBJ2-3 | . | TRBV5-6 | . | TGTGCCAGCAGCTTGGGCCTAGCGTCCACAGATACGCAGTATTTT | CASSLGLASTDTQYF
TRBJ2-7 | . | TRBV30 | . | TGTGCCGGGGGGACACCCCGTCAGTACTTC | CAGGTPRQYF
TRBJ1-1 | . | TRBV27 | . | TGTGCCAGCAGTTTACCCGAGGGCAGGACGCGTGAAGCTTTCTTT | CASSLPEGRTREAFF
TRBJ2-3 | . | TRBV10-3 | . | TGTGCCATCAGTGAGACAGATACGCAGTATTTT | CAISETDTQYF
TRBJ2-3 | . | TRBV5-4 | . | TGTGCCAGCAGCTTGGTAGGGAACACAGATACGCAGTATTTT | CASSLVGNTDTQYF
TRBJ2-7 | . | TRBV7-9 | . | TGTGCCAGCAGCACGAATTACGAGCAGTACTTC | CASSTNYEQYF
TRBJ2-5 | . | TRBV6-6 | . | TGTGCCAGCAGAGTCGGAGAGACCCAGTACTTC | CASRVGETQYF
TRBJ1-2 | . | TRBV28 | . | TGTGCCAGCAGCCTATTTGGGGGAGGGGTCTATGGCTACACCTTC | CASSLFGGGVYGYTF
TRBJ2-5 | . | TRBV2 | . | TGTGCCAGCAGTGAAACGGCAGCCGGGCGGTGGATGGAGACCCAGTACTTC | CASSETAAGRWMETQYF